A selection of T cell receptor beta chains follows, all from one sample in a study of blood T cell repertoires in COVID-19. The protocol was immunoSEQ multiplex PCR, while the TCRdb copy is restricted to in-frame clones and leaves out a portion. The sample carries over 300,000 clones, about 89% recorded once. Sequencing was carried out using PBMCs or T cells enriched from blood (not recorded which). The source is a woman aged 40 to 55 who had recovered from COVID-19. The CDR3 runs from the conserved cysteine through the conserved F or W. A D gene is named only where the DNA matches it firmly. Clone size is not always given. Where it is, it says once, few, many or a class for expanded clones.

clone_size	v_call	j_call	d_call	cdr3_nt	cdr3_aa
-	TRBV3-1/TRBV3-2	TRBJ1-6	TRBD1	TGTGCCAGCAGGGACAGGGGGCATTCACCCCTCCACTTT	CASRDRGHSPLHF
-	TRBV12-3/TRBV12-4	TRBJ1-1	-	TGTGCCAGCAGAGAGGGCAGGTTTGAAGCTTTCTTT	CASREGRFEAFF
-	TRBV28	TRBJ2-1	TRBD1	TGTGCCAGCAGTAACTCGCCGGGACAGAGGTGGGATGAGCAGTTCTTC	CASSNSPGQRWDEQFF
-	TRBV9	TRBJ1-5	-	TGTGCCAGCAGCGTAGGAAACGGAGGCAATCAGCCCCAGCATTTT	CASSVGNGGNQPQHF
-	TRBV5-4	TRBJ2-5	TRBD1	TGTGCCAGCAGGCAAAACAGGGGGCAAGAGACCCAGTACTTC	CASRQNRGQETQYF
-	TRBV9	TRBJ2-7	-	TGTGCCAGCAGCGTAGCGGACACCTATTACGAGCAGTACTTC	CASSVADTYYEQYF
-	TRBV9	TRBJ1-2	-	TGTGCCAGCAGAGAATCCGGGACAAACTATGGCTACACCTTC	CASRESGTNYGYTF
-	TRBV12-5	TRBJ2-7	TRBD2	TGTGCTAGTTCTACTAGCGGGAGGGAAGAGCAGTACTTC	CASSTSGREEQYF
few	TRBV19	TRBJ2-7	TRBD2	TGTGCCAGTAGTAGAGGCGGGAGGGCCTACGAGCAGTACTTC	CASSRGGRAYEQYF
-	TRBV28	TRBJ2-3	-	TGTGCCAGCAGTCCCCCCTCCACAGATACGCAGTATTTT	CASSPPSTDTQYF
-	TRBV9	TRBJ2-3	TRBD2	TGTGCCAGCAGCGTCTCAGCGGGGGAGTCCACAGATACGCAGTATTTT	CASSVSAGESTDTQYF
-	TRBV11-3	TRBJ1-6	-	TGTGCCAGCAGCTTAGACGCGGCAGGGTGGGATTCACCCCTCCACTTT	CASSLDAAGWDSPLHF
-	TRBV30	TRBJ1-1	-	TGTGCCTTCTCGAGGGACACTGAAGCTTTCTTT	CAFSRDTEAFF
-	TRBV2	TRBJ1-2	-	TGTGCCAGCAGTTTCAGAAATACTAACTATGGCTACACCTTC	CASSFRNTNYGYTF
-	TRBV6-1	TRBJ1-6	TRBD1	TGTGCCAGCAGTGAAGCGACAGGGGGTTACTCACCCCTCCACTTT	CASSEATGGYSPLHF
-	TRBV10-3	TRBJ1-1	-	TGTGCCATCAGGACAGGGAACACTGAAGCTTTCTTT	CAIRTGNTEAFF
-	TRBV5-4	TRBJ2-7	-	TGTGCCAGCAGCCCGTTGGAGAAATCCTACGAGCAGTACTTC	CASSPLEKSYEQYF
-	TRBV6-2/TRBV6-3	TRBJ1-1	-	TGTGCCAGCAGTTACGGGGGAGGGTGGAGTTTCTTT	CASSYGGGWSFF
-	TRBV28	TRBJ1-4	TRBD1	TGTGCCAGCAGGTCGGGACAGGTTAATGAAAAACTGTTTTTT	CASRSGQVNEKLFF
-	TRBV2	TRBJ2-3	TRBD2	TGTGCCAGCAGCGTTGGGACTAGCGGACACACAGATACGCAGTATTTT	CASSVGTSGHTDTQYF
-	TRBV5-1	TRBJ2-3	TRBD1	TGCGCCAGCAGCTTTGACAGGGGGCGATCAGATACGCAGTATTTT	CASSFDRGRSDTQYF
-	TRBV28	TRBJ1-2	-	TGTGCCAGCAGTTTAACCAGATATTATGGCTACACCTTC	CASSLTRYYGYTF
-	TRBV6-5	TRBJ2-7	TRBD2	TGTGCCAGCAGTTACTCGACTAGCGGGGCCAACGAGCAGTACTTC	CASSYSTSGANEQYF
-	TRBV24-1	TRBJ2-4	-	TGTGCCACCAGTGATGGACTGACCGTGCAGTACTTC	CATSDGLTVQYF
-	TRBV10-3	TRBJ2-7	-	TGTGCCATCAAGCGGTTACCTACCTACGAGCAGTACTTC	CAIKRLPTYEQYF
-	TRBV30	TRBJ2-7	TRBD1	TGTGCCTGTCGGACAGGGGGCCCTTACGAGCAGTACTTC	CACRTGGPYEQYF
once	TRBV20-1	TRBJ2-7	TRBD2	TGCAGTGCTAGTCCTAGCGGGAGTGAGTACGAGCAGTACTTC	CSASPSGSEYEQYF
-	TRBV6-2/TRBV6-3	TRBJ2-1	-	TGTGCCAGCAGTTACTCGAAGACGGGAGCCGGGTATGAGCAGTTCTTC	CASSYSKTGAGYEQFF
-	TRBV5-5	TRBJ1-1	-	TGTGCCAGCAGCTTGGCCCCCAGGGACACTGAAGCTTTCTTT	CASSLAPRDTEAFF
-	TRBV4-3	TRBJ2-3	TRBD1	TGCGCCAGCAGCCAGGGGTCGGGACAGGGGAACACAGATACGCAGTATTTT	CASSQGSGQGNTDTQYF
-	TRBV12-5	TRBJ2-5	TRBD2	TGTGCTAGTGGTTTGGACTCTAGACTAGCGGGGGGGATCCAAGAGACCCAGTACTTC	CASGLDSRLAGGIQETQYF
-	TRBV27	TRBJ2-7	TRBD2	TGTGCCAGCAGTTTAGGCGTGGTAGCGGGAGCCTACGAGCAGTACTTC	CASSLGVVAGAYEQYF
-	TRBV30	TRBJ2-5	TRBD2	TGTGCCTGGAGTGTTCTTGCGGGGGGGTTCCAAGAGACCCAGTACTTC	CAWSVLAGGFQETQYF
-	TRBV19	TRBJ2-5	TRBD2	TGTGCCAGTAGTTTGGAGCGGGGGCGGGAGACCCAGTACTTC	CASSLERGRETQYF
-	TRBV19	TRBJ2-7	-	TGTGCCAGTAGTATTGCGGGGACTTCTGTTTACGAGCAGTACTTC	CASSIAGTSVYEQYF
-	TRBV7-6	TRBJ2-7	TRBD2	TGTGCCAGCAGCTTAGTTACGGCGGGAGGAGCCCCTTACGAGCAGTACTTC	CASSLVTAGGAPYEQYF
-	TRBV7-2	TRBJ2-7	TRBD2	TGTGCCAGCAGCTGGGAGCGGGAGGGCCTCGATTACGAGCAGTACTTC	CASSWEREGLDYEQYF
-	TRBV7-9	TRBJ1-2	-	TGTGCCAGCAGCCCCAGGGGACGGAGCGAATTCTATGGCTACACCTTC	CASSPRGRSEFYGYTF
few	TRBV5-1	TRBJ2-2	-	TGCGCCAGCAGCTTTGGAGGGAACACCGGGGAGCTGTTTTTT	CASSFGGNTGELFF
-	TRBV30	TRBJ2-7	TRBD2	TGTGCCTGGAAGCTAGCGGGAGGCCACGAGCAGTACTTC	CAWKLAGGHEQYF
-	TRBV11-3	TRBJ2-1	TRBD2	TGTGCCAGCAGCTTAGGTCCCGGGGGGGCCTGGGTTGACAATGAGCAGTTCTTC	CASSLGPGGAWVDNEQFF
-	TRBV25-1	TRBJ1-2	TRBD1	TGTGCCAGCAGAGCGACAGGGGATGGCTACACCTTC	CASRATGDGYTF
-	TRBV9	TRBJ1-5	-	TGTGCCAGCAGCCCCGGGGGGAATCAGCCCCAGCATTTT	CASSPGGNQPQHF
-	TRBV9	TRBJ2-3	-	TGTGCCAGCACCCAAGGGGGGGCCTCAGATACGCAGTATTTT	CASTQGGASDTQYF
-	TRBV10-3	TRBJ2-6	TRBD1	TGTGCCGTCCCGGGGCCAGGGACAGGGTCCTCCGGGGCCAACGTCCTGACTTTC	CAVPGPGTGSSGANVLTF
-	TRBV27	TRBJ1-2	-	TGTGCCAGCTCCTCAGGTGGTTTAGACTATGGCTACACCTTC	CASSSGGLDYGYTF
-	TRBV13	TRBJ1-2	TRBD1	TGTGCCAGCAGCTTAGGCCGTGAGGGGGCATGGAACTATGGCTACACCTTC	CASSLGREGAWNYGYTF
-	TRBV2	TRBJ2-7	-	TGTGCCAGCGGACGGGACAACTCCTACGAGCAGTACTTC	CASGRDNSYEQYF
-	TRBV18	TRBJ2-5	-	TGTGCCAGCTCAACATTGGCCCAGGGACAAGAGACCCAGTACTTC	CASSTLAQGQETQYF
-	TRBV24-1	TRBJ2-1	TRBD1	TGTGCCGTACGGGACAGTTCCAACAATGAGCAGTTCTTC	CAVRDSSNNEQFF
-	TRBV13	TRBJ2-2	TRBD2	TGTGCCAGCAGCTCACTAGCGGGAGGTCGGTTGGGGAACACCGGGGAGCTGTTTTTT	CASSSLAGGRLGNTGELFF
-	TRBV6-5	TRBJ2-7	-	TGTGCCAGCAGGCCGGGACTCAGGAGTCACGAGCAGTACTTC	CASRPGLRSHEQYF
-	TRBV27	TRBJ1-1	-	TGTGCCAGCAGTTTTACAAGGAACACTGAAGCTTTCTTT	CASSFTRNTEAFF
-	TRBV6-4	TRBJ2-2	-	TGTGCCAGCAGACAGGAAAACACCGGGGAGCTGTTTTTT	CASRQENTGELFF
-	TRBV6-1	TRBJ1-3	-	TGTGCCAGCAGTGATCCGTACTACTCTGGAAACACCATATATTTT	CASSDPYYSGNTIYF
-	TRBV11-3	TRBJ2-7	-	TGTGCCAGCAGAAAAATAACGAGAAGCTACGAGCAGTACTTC	CASRKITRSYEQYF
-	TRBV7-8	TRBJ1-2	TRBD1	TGTGCCAGCAGCTCAACCACAGGGGACACCCCCGGACTCTATGGCTACACCTTC	CASSSTTGDTPGLYGYTF
-	TRBV12-3/TRBV12-4	TRBJ1-5	TRBD1	TGTGCCAGCAGCGGCGGGACAGATCAGCCCCAGCATTTT	CASSGGTDQPQHF
-	TRBV4-3	TRBJ2-1	TRBD1	TGCGCCAGCAGCCAAGACCCCGGGACAGGGCAGTTCTTC	CASSQDPGTGQFF
-	TRBV5-4	TRBJ1-1	TRBD1	TGTGCCAGCAGCTTCTCAGGGGGCGGCGAAGCTTTCTTT	CASSFSGGGEAFF